This T cell receptor (beta chain) was sequenced in a study of CD8 T cells in Susac syndrome. Sequencing of TCR beta was performed on blood CD8+ and CD4+ T cells. The multiple sclerosis control group consisted of treatment-naive patients whose relapsing-remitting disease, which was either stable or active, fulfilled revised McDonald criteria. An amount of RNA that ranged from 0.5 to 1 ug was reverse transcribed with random hexamers. A multiplex approach, immunoSEQ multiplex PCR, amplified TCR beta CDR3 across 54 Vbeta and 13 Jbeta. Each CDR3 protein gets one entry after TCRdb re-called the immunoSEQ multiplex PCR reads with MiXCR. This repertoire shows some 260,000 distinct CDR3 sequences, roughly 85% found once; its top ten account for 0.11%. The V gene lost 2 bases and the J gene lost 7 bases, with 12 bases spanning the gap. This CDR3 is 14 amino acids long. Germline-derived CDR1 and CDR2 are MDHEN and SYDVKM.

Material for sequencing was CD8+ T cells from PBMCs. This receptor was identified in a human donor with multiple sclerosis. The rearrangement uses TRBV28 and TRBJ2-1, with a tentative D call TRBD2 (5 bases). The CDR3 DNA reads as TGTGCCAGCAGTTTACTACTAGGGATGAATGAGCAGTTCTTC. It encodes CASSLLLGMNEQFF.